Below, one T cell receptor beta chain is given with its context. As handled by the study authors: Cell counts per sample came from amplifying reference gene primers. Generated by immunoSEQ multiplex PCR, the TCRdb table keeps only in-frame clones and is missing some. That table gives V, J and clone size, and the DNA gave D and trimming. Of 300,000 to 450,000 clones detected, approximately 88% appear once; the ten largest clones hold 2.5% to 3.5%. This sample was included in a study of blood T cell repertoires in COVID-19. Study overall: Both acute and convalescent COVID-19 samples were obtained from the United States, Italy and Spain. Sources were T cells, B-cell-depleted T cells, or PBMCs; the material itself was cDNA or gDNA.

The germline gives CDR1 LNHNV, CDR2 YYDKDF (reference sequence). V lost 0 bases, J lost 3 bases, and 2 bases stayed unmatched. The CDR3 loop spans 15 amino acids. The sequence derives from a woman aged 25-40 years with COVID-19, enrolled during active disease. The sample was peripheral blood. This rearrangement joins TRBV15 to TRBJ2-1; 7 bases line up with TRBD1. The CDR3 nucleotides read TGTGCCACCAGCAGAGATCAGGGGGTCTACAATGAGCAGTTCTTC. It encodes CATSRDQGVYNEQFF.